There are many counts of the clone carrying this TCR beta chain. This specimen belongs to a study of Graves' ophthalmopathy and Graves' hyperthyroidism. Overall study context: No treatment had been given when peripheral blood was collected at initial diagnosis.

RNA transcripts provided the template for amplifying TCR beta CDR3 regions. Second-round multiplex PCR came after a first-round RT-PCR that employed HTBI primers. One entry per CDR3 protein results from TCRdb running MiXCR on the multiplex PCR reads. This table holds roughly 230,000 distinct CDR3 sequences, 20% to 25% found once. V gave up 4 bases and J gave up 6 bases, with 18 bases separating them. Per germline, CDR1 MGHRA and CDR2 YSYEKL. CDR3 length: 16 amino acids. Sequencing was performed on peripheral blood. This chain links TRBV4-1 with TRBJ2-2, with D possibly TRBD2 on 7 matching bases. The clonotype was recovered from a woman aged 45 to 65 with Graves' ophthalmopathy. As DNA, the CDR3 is TGCGCCAGCAGCCGCCGGGACACCGGGGGGCCCGGGGAGCTGTTTTTT. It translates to CASSRRDTGGPGELFF.